Following are 7 T cell receptor beta chains from one sample sequenced in a study of neurological immune-mediated disorders. TCRdb itself ran the 5' RACE reads through MiXCR, one entry per CDR3 protein. The data hold 40,000 or so distinct CDR3 sequences, with over 8.5% observed a single time. Sample time point: technical triplicate 1. Sample: PBMCs. The receptors were gathered from a man aged 55 to 69 with HTLV-1-associated myelopathy (HAM/TSP).

This clonotype has at least ten counts. This sequence joins TRBV15 and TRBJ2-2, with 7 bases fitting TRBD1. With 4 bases clipped from V and 10 bases from J, the junction kept 6 bases outside the gene matches. Germline V gives CDR1 LNHNV, CDR2 YYDKDF (reference sequence). The CDR3 consists of 13 residues. CDR3 protein: CATSKRQGAELFF. The CDR3 region has the DNA TGTGCCACCAGCAAACGACAGGGTGCGGAGCTGTTTTTT.

This clonotype was found many times. The rearrangement joins TRBV7-2 to TRBJ1-1; TRBD1 agrees at 9 bases. Germline V CDR1 and CDR2: SGHTA, FQGNSA. V lost 6 bases to trimming and J lost 5 bases; unmatched junction nucleotides: 7. The CDR3 totals 14 residues. CDR3 nucleotides: TGTGCCAGCAGGAAAACAGGGGGCAGAACTGAAGCTTTCTTT. Its protein product is CASRKTGGRTEAFF.

The chain employs TRBV2 and TRBJ2-3; 7 positions agree with TRBD1. The CDR3 is 16 amino acids. Germline CDR1 reads SNHLY; CDR2 reads FYNNEI. J lost 2 bases, V lost 6 bases, and 11 bases had no gene match. The CDR3 DNA follows: TGTGCCAGCAGAACCTACCGGGACAGAGACACAGATACGCAGTATTTT. This encodes CASRTYRDRDTDTQYF.

In its sample, this clonotype was seen many times. The CDR3 here is CSAKEAYEQYF. The DNA for the CDR3 is TGCAGTGCCAAGGAGGCCTACGAGCAGTACTTC. The J gene is TRBJ2-7, the V gene TRBV20-1; D perhaps matches TRBD2 (5 bases). CDR3 length: 11 amino acids. Deletions cut 6 bases from V and 2 bases from J, with 8 bases between. CDR1 and CDR2 from the germline V gene are DFQATT and SNEGSKA (reference sequence).

This clonotype was seen many times. This chain uses TRBV6-6 with TRBJ2-2; 8 bases fit TRBD1. The CDR3 is 13 residues long. Germline assignment: CDR1 MNHNY and CDR2 SVGAGI (reference sequence). J was trimmed by 7 bases and V by 5 bases; bases with no gene match: 3. CDR3 residues: CASSDRGDGELFF. Written as DNA, the CDR3 is TGTGCCAGCAGTGACAGGGGTGACGGGGAGCTGTTTTTT.

Ten or more counts support this clonotype. This sequence joins TRBV7-2 and TRBJ2-1; D assignment may be TRBD1 or TRBD2 (5 bases each). The CDR3 is 13 amino acids. CDR1 SGHTA and CDR2 FQGNSA come from the germline V gene. V dropped 4 bases and J dropped 7 bases, with 11 bases sitting between them. CDR3 region: CASSSGTLNEQFF. DNA of the CDR3: TGTGCCAGCAGCTCCGGGACGCTTAATGAGCAGTTCTTC.

In its sample, this clonotype was seen many times. This chain links TRBV6-5 with TRBJ1-3; D uncertain. The CDR3 runs 13 residues. Germline assignment: CDR1 MNHEY and CDR2 SVGAGI. The V end was cut by 5 bases, the J end by 4 bases, with 9 bases between. Here the CDR3 DNA reads TGTGCCAGCAGTGAGGCGTTCGGAAACACCATATATTTT. It yields the protein CASSEAFGNTIYF.